This TCR beta chain was retrieved from a study of monozygotic twins with inflammatory bowel disease. This CDR3 spans 14 amino acids. Germline V gene data show CDR1 as DFQATT and CDR2 as SNEGSKA (reference sequence). Study-wide findings and caveats: Healthy twins shared more clonotypes with others than IBD patients, most markedly active ones. Treatment differences in immunosuppression may have added variability to the repertoires of patients. Twins with IBD were found to have lower TCRbeta diversity (inverse Simpson) than healthy co-twins.

The template was total RNA from whole blood, with no T cell sorting. To note about this clonotype: Antigen specificity is unknown.

TCRdb reworked the 5' RACE reads into one entry per CDR3 protein, no DNA. The sample data list some 400,000 distinct CDR3 sequences. The specimen was blood. The sequence was collected from a human donor with ulcerative colitis or Crohn's disease, or a healthy co-twin of an affected twin (not recorded which). The rearrangement uses TRBV20-1 and TRBJ2-1; the D gene TCRdb calls, TRBD2, cannot be checked with no DNA. The CDR3 region is CSARDSAGSYEQFF.